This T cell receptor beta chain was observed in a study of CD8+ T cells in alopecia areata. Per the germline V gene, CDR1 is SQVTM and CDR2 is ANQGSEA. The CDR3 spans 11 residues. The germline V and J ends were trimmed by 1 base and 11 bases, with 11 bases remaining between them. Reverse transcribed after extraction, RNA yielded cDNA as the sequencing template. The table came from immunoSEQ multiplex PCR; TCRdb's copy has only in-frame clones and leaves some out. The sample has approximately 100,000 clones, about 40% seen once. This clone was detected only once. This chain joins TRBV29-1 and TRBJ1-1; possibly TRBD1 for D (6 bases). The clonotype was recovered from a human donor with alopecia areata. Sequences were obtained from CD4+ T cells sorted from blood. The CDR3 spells CSVEVGGGAFF. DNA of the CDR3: TGCAGCGTTGAAGTGGGCGGGGGCGCTTTCTTT.